This T cell receptor (beta chain) came from a study of blood T cell repertoires in COVID-19. Study-wide context: The origin of the acute and convalescent COVID-19 samples was the United States, Italy and Spain. The analysed material was cDNA or gDNA that came from T cells, B-cell-depleted T cells, or PBMCs.

Per germline, CDR1 MGHRA and CDR2 YSYEKL. Trimming cost V 0 bases and J 8 bases, with 10 bases left between them. The CDR3 spans 13 residues. Authors' analysis steps: Nucleated cell counts were estimated from reference gene primer amplification. Only in-frame clones appear in the TCRdb table, and some are missing; sequencing was by immunoSEQ multiplex PCR. That table is the source of V, J and clone size, and D and trimming were worked out from the DNA. The data contain 70,000 to 80,000 clones, about four fifths of them singletons. This clone was counted once. V and J are TRBV4-1 and TRBJ1-2; D not resolved. This TCR came from a human donor in a cohort sampled during active COVID-19. Sequenced: peripheral blood. The CDR3 DNA follows: TGCGCCAGCAGCCAAGAGGTGTCGAGGGGCTACACCTTC. This translates into CASSQEVSRGYTF.